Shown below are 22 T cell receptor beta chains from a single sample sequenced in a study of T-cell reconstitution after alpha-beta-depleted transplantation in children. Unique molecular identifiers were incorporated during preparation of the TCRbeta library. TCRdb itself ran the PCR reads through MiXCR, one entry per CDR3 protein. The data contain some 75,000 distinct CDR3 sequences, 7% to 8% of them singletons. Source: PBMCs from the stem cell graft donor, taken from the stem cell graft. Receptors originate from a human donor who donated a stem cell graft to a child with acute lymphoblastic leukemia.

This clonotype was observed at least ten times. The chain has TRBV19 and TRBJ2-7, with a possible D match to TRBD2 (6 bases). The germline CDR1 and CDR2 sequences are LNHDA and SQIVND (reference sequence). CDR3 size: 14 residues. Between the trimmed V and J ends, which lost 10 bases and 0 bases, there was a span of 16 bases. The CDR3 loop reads CATRPHGSSYEQYF. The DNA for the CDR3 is TGTGCCACCAGGCCCCACGGGAGCTCCTACGAGCAGTACTTC.

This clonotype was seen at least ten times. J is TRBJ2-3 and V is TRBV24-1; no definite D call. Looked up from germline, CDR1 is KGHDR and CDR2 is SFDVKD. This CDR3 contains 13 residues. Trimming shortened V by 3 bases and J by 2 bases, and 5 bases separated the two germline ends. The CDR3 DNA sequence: TGTGCCACCAGTGATCCCTTCACAGATACGCAGTATTTT. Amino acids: CATSDPFTDTQYF.

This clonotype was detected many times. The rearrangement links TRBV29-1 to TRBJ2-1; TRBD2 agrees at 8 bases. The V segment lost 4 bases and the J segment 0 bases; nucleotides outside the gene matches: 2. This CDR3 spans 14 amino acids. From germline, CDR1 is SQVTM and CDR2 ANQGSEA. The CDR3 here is CSVVSGDSYNEQFF. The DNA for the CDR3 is TGCAGCGTTGTTAGCGGGGACTCCTACAATGAGCAGTTCTTC.

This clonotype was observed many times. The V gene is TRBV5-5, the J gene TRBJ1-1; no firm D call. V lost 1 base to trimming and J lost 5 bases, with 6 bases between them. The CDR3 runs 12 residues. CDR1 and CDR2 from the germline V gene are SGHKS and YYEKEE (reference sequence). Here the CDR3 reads CASSLQQTEAFF. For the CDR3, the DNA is TGTGCCAGCAGCTTGCAACAGACTGAAGCTTTCTTT.

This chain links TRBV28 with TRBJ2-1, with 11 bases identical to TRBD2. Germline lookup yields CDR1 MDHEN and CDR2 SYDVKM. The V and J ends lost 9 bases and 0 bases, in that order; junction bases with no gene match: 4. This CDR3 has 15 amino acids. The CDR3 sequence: CARELAGVSYNEQFF. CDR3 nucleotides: TGTGCCAGGGAACTAGCGGGAGTCTCCTACAATGAGCAGTTCTTC.

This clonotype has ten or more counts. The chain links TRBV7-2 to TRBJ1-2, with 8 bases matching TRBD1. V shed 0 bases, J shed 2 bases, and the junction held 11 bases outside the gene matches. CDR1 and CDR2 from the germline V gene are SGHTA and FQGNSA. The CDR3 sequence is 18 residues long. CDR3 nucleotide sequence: TGTGCCAGCAGCTTAGCGGGGGGTCAGGGGGCGCAGAACTATGGCTACACCTTC. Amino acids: CASSLAGGQGAQNYGYTF.

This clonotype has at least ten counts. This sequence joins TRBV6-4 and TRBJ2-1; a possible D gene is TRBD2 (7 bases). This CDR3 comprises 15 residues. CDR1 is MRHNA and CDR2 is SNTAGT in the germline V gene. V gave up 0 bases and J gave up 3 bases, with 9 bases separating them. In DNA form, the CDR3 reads TGTGCCAGCAGTGACTCGGGAGGGGGCTACAATGAGCAGTTCTTC. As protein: CASSDSGGGYNEQFF.

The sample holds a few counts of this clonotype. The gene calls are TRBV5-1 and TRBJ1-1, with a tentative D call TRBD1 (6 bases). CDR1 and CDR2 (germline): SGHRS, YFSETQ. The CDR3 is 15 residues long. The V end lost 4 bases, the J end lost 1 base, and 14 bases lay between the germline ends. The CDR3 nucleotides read TGCGCCAGCAGCCCCCCTCAACAGGGGAACACTGAAGCTTTCTTT. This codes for CASSPPQQGNTEAFF.

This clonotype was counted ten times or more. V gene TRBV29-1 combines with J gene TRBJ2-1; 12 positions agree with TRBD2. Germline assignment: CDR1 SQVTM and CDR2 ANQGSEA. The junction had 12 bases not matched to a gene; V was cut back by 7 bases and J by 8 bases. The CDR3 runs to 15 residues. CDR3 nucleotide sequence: TGCAGCGGGGGTCCTAGCGGGGGGGCCGGCTATGAGCAGTTCTTC. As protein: CSGGPSGGAGYEQFF.

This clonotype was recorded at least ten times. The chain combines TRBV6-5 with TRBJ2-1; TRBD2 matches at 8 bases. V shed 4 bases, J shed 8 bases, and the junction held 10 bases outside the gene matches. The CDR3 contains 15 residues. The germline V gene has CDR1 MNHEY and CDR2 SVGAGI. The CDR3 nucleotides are TGTGCCAGCAGTTCCTTACCGGGGGGGCTGGATGAGCAGTTCTTC. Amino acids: CASSSLPGGLDEQFF.

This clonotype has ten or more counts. This chain's CDR3 is CASSQRTGDDTQYF. The CDR3 nucleotides read TGCGCCAGCAGCCAACGGACAGGGGACGATACGCAGTATTTT. V gene TRBV4-3 combines with J gene TRBJ2-3; TRBD1 matches 9 bases. CDR1 is LGHNA, CDR2 YSLEER, per germline. The CDR3 is made up of 14 amino acids. V was clipped by 2 bases and J by 6 bases; unmatched bases: 3.

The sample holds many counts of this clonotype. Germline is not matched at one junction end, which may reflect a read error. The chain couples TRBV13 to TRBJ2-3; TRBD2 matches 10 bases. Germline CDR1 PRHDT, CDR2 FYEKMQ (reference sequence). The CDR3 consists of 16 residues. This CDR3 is CASILVQREGTDTQYF. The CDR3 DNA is TGTGCCAGCATCTTAGTACAGCGGGAGGGAACAGATACGCAGTATTTT. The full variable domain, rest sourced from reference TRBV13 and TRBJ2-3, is AAGVIQSPRHLIKEKRETATLKCYPIPRHDTVYWYQQGPGQDPQFLISFYEKMQSDKGSIPDRFSAQQFSDYHSELNMSSLELGDSALYFCASILVQREGTDTQYFGPGTRLTVL.

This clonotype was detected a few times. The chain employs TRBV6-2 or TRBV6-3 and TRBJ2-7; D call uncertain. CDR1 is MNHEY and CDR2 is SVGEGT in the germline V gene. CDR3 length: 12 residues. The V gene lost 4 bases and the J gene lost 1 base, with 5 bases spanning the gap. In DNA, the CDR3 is TGTGCCAGCAGTTCAGAGTCCTACGAGCAGTACTTC. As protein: CASSSESYEQYF.

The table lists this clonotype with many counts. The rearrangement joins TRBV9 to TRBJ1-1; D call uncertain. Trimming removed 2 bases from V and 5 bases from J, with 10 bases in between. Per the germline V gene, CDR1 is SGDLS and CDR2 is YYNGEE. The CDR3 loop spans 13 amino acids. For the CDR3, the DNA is TGTGCCAGCAGCGTGGGGAGACGGACTGAAGCTTTCTTT. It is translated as CASSVGRRTEAFF.

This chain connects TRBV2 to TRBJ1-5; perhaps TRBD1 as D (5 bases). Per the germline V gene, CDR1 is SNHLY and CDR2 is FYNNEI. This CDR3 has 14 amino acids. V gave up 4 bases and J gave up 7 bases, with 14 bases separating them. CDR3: CASSVEKGKQPQHF. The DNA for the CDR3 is TGTGCCAGCAGTGTTGAAAAGGGGAAACAGCCCCAGCATTTT.

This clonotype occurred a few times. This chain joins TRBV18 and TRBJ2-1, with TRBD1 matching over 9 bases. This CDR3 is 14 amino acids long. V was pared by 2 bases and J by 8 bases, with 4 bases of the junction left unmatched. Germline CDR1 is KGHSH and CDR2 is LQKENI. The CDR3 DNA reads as TGTGCCAGCTCACCAGGGACAGGGCGCGATGAGCAGTTCTTC. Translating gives CASSPGTGRDEQFF.

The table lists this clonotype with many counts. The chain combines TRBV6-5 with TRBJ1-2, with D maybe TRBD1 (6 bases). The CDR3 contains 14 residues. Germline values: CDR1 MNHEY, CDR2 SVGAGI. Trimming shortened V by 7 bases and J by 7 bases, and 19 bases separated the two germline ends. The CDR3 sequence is CASTNPSGESGYTF. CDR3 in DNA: TGTGCCAGCACCAACCCTTCAGGGGAGAGTGGCTACACCTTC.

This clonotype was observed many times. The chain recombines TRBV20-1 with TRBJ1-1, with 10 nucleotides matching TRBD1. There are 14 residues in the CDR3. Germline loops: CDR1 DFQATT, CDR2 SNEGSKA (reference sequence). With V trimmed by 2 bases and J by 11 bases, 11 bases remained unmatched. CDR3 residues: CSARTGGTGAVAFF. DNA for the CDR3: TGCAGTGCTAGAACAGGCGGGACAGGGGCGGTCGCTTTCTTT.

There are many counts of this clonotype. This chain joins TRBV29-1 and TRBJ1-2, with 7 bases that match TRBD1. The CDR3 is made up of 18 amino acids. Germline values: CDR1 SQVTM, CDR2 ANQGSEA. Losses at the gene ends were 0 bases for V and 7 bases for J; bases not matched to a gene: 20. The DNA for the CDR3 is TGCAGCGTTGAAGATGGGAGGAAGGGGGCTTCCCGAACTGGTGGCTACACCTTC. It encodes CSVEDGRKGASRTGGYTF.

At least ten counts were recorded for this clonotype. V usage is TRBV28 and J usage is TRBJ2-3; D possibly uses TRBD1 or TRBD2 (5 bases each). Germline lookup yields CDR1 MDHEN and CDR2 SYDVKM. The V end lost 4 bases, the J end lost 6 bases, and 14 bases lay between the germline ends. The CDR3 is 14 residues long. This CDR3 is CASSWDRPADTQYF. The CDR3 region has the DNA TGTGCCAGCAGTTGGGACCGACCCGCGGATACGCAGTATTTT. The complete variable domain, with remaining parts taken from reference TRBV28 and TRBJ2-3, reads DVKVTQSSRYLVKRTGEKVFLECVQDMDHENMFWYRQDPGLGLRLIYFSYDVKMKEKGDIPEGYSVSREKKERFSLILESASTNQTSMYLCASSWDRPADTQYFGPGTRLTVL.

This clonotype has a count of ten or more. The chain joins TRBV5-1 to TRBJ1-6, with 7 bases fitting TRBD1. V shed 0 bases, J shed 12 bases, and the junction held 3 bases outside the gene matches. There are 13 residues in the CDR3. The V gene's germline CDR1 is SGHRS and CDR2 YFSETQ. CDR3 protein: CASSLDRGEPLHF. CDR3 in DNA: TGCGCCAGCAGCTTGGACAGGGGAGAACCCCTCCACTTT.

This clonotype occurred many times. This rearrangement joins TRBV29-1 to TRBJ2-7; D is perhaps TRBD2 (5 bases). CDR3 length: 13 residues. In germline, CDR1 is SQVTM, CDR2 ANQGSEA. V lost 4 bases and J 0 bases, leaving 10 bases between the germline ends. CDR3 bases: TGCAGCGTTGGAGGGAGTAACTCCTACGAGCAGTACTTC. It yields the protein CSVGGSNSYEQYF.